The source of this T cell receptor (beta chain) is a study of vaccination and CD4 T cells after COVID-19. Study details: Either a CEFX pool, an HIV-1 Nef pool, or no peptide was added to control cultures.

The treatment denotes: roughly ten-day PBMC culture with coronavirus spike peptide pools or control peptides (ViraFEST assay). Before TCRs were sequenced, ViraFEST expanded antigen-specific T cells with peptide pools. Positivity by PCR occurred from March to December 2020, a period that predated US Alpha, Beta and Delta variants. The Oncomine TCR Beta short-read assay was applied to DNA of cultured CD4+ T cells. TCRdb re-derived calls from the PCR reads in MiXCR, one entry per CDR3 protein. The sample gives roughly 20,000 distinct CDR3 sequences, around half of which show up once; about 7.2% is in the top ten. The CDR3 extends over 14 amino acids. With 9 bases removed from V and 1 base from J, the gap between germline ends came to 16 bases. The germline CDR1 and CDR2 sequences are LNHDA and SQIVND (reference sequence). The table lists this clonotype with a few counts. Its antigen remains unknown.

The receptor was derived from a human donor who had recovered from COVID-19. The chain couples TRBV19 to TRBJ2-7; weak D call: TRBD2 (7 bases). Sequencing was done on a sample of CD4+ T cells from blood, cultured in vitro. The CDR3 DNA sequence: TGTGCCAGCCATCAAGGGGGGGATTCCTACGAGCAGTACTTC. Residues: CASHQGGDSYEQYF.